Below are 10 T cell receptor beta chains sequenced from a single sample in a study of T cells in Graves' hyperthyroidism and ophthalmopathy. Using RNA transcripts as the source, TCR beta CDR3 regions were amplified. A first-round RT-PCR of the TCR CDR3 used the HTBI primer set. TCRdb reprocessed the multiplex PCR reads with MiXCR, giving one entry per CDR3 protein. The data contain 600,000 to 650,000 distinct CDR3 sequences, around 20% of them singletons. Sequenced material: blood. These receptor sequences come from a young man with Graves' ophthalmopathy.

This clonotype was seen more than once but under ten times. The V and J genes are TRBV29-1 and TRBJ2-1; 9 nucleotides line up with TRBD2. The CDR3 runs to 14 residues. In germline, CDR1 is SQVTM, CDR2 ANQGSEA. Trimming removed 0 bases from V and 7 bases from J; junction bases left unmatched: 4. The CDR3 loop is CSVEDVSGSNEQFF. In DNA form, the CDR3 reads TGCAGCGTTGAAGATGTTAGCGGGAGTAATGAGCAGTTCTTC.

The chain combines TRBV29-1 with TRBJ2-5, with TRBD2 matching 8 bases. Germline-derived CDR1 and CDR2 are SQVTM and ANQGSEA. The CDR3 extends over 13 amino acids. V shed 6 bases, J shed 5 bases, and the junction held 8 bases outside the gene matches. In DNA form, the CDR3 reads TGCAGCGTCCTGGGGTCGGGAGGGGAGACCCAGTACTTC. It translates to CSVLGSGGETQYF.

This clonotype was seen at least ten times. V and J are TRBV20-1 and TRBJ1-1; weak D call: TRBD1 (5 bases). The CDR3 extends over 14 amino acids. The germline CDR1 and CDR2 sequences are DFQATT and SNEGSKA (reference sequence). Trimming pared 5 bases from V and 1 base from J, leaving 14 bases between. CDR3 sequence (DNA): TGCAGTGCTTTACCGGGACGCCCGAACACTGAAGCTTTCTTT. Translating it yields CSALPGRPNTEAFF.

This clonotype was counted a few times. The chain employs TRBV29-1 and TRBJ1-2; D gene uncertain. Germline lookup yields CDR1 SQVTM and CDR2 ANQGSEA. V gave up 6 bases and J gave up 8 bases, with 4 bases separating them. The CDR3 has 8 residues. CDR3 loop: CSVGGYTF. CDR3 in DNA: TGCAGCGTGGGCGGCTACACCTTC.

The CDR3 region is CSARTGTALRNSPLHF. DNA for the CDR3: TGCAGTGCTAGGACAGGGACCGCTCTTAGGAATTCACCCCTCCACTTT. V gene TRBV20-1 combines with J gene TRBJ1-6; TRBD1 aligns across 7 bases. Germline-derived CDR1 and CDR2 are DFQATT and SNEGSKA (reference sequence). CDR3 length: 16 residues. Trimming took 3 bases from V and 7 from J; bases not matched to a gene: 12.

Ten or more counts support this clonotype. The rearrangement joins TRBV27 to TRBJ2-1; D gene uncertain. Per the germline V gene, CDR1 is MNHEY and CDR2 is SMNVEV (reference sequence). V was trimmed by 5 bases and J by 8 bases, leaving 19 bases between them. The CDR3 contains 15 residues. The CDR3 DNA is TGTGCCAGCAGTACAACCAAGACGGCTTTCCATGAGCAGTTCTTC. Its translation: CASSTTKTAFHEQFF.

There are many counts of this clonotype. This chain connects TRBV11-2 to TRBJ2-3, with D uncertain. The CDR3 has 15 amino acids. Trimming took off 6 bases at V and 5 bases at J, with 18 bases between the two ends. Looked up from germline, CDR1 is SGHAT and CDR2 is FQNNGV. CDR3 sequence reads: CASSPVPAGQDTQYF. For the CDR3, the DNA is TGTGCCAGCAGTCCAGTCCCGGCTGGGCAAGATACGCAGTATTTT.

This clonotype has a handful of counts. The rearrangement links TRBV4-1 to TRBJ2-7; D gene ambiguous. Germline V gene data show CDR1 as MGHRA and CDR2 as YSYEKL. The CDR3 spans 16 residues. Trimming removed 1 base from V and 2 bases from J, with 15 bases in between. The CDR3 DNA is TGCGCCAGCAGCCAAGGTACCTTCCAGGCAACCTACGAGCAGTACTTC. Amino acid sequence: CASSQGTFQATYEQYF.

The table lists this clonotype with a few counts. The chain employs TRBV28 and TRBJ1-3; TRBD1 might be the D (5 bases). The CDR3 runs to 16 residues. V was pared by 5 bases and J by 0 bases, with 14 bases between. The germline CDR1 and CDR2 sequences are MDHEN and SYDVKM. CDR3 in amino acids: CASSARGRSSGNTIYF. The CDR3 DNA sequence: TGTGCCAGCAGTGCACGGGGACGCAGCTCTGGAAACACCATATATTTT. The full variable domain, rest sourced from reference TRBV28 and TRBJ1-3, is DVKVTQSSRYLVKRTGEKVFLECVQDMDHENMFWYRQDPGLGLRLIYFSYDVKMKEKGDIPEGYSVSREKKERFSLILESASTNQTSMYLCASSARGRSSGNTIYFGEGSWLTVV.

Details on this clonotype: Mismatch with germline at one junction end may stem from a read error. V and J are TRBV6-1 and TRBJ1-1, with D possibly matching TRBD1 (6 bases). The CDR3 extends over 14 amino acids. CDR1 is MNHNS, CDR2 SASEGT, per germline. CDR3 amino acids: CASSEIGGGTDAFF. Here the CDR3 DNA reads TGTGCCAGCAGTGAAATAGGGGGAGGCACTGATGCTTTCTTT.